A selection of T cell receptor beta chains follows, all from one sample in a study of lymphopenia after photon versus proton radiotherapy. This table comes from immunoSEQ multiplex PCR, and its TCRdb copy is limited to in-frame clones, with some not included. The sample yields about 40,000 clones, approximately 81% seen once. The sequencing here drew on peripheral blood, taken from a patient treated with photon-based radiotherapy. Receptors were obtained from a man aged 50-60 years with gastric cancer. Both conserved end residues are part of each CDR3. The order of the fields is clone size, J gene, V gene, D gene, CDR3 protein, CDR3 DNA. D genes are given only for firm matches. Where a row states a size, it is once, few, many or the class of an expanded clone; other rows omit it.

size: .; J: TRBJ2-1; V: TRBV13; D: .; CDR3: CASSLVRGREGSYNEQFF; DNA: TGTGCCAGCAGCTTAGTCAGGGGGCGGGAGGGGTCCTACAATGAGCAGTTCTTC
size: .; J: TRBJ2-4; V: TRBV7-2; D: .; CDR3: CASLPNREGIQYF; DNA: TGTGCCAGTCTACCGAACAGGGAGGGCATTCAGTACTTC
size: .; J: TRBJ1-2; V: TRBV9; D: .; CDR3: CASSVDPGSYGYTF; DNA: TGTGCCAGCAGCGTAGATCCAGGGAGTTATGGCTACACCTTC
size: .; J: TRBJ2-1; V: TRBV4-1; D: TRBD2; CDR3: CASTRTSGGYNEQFF; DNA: TGCGCCAGCACACGGACTAGCGGGGGCTACAATGAGCAGTTCTTC
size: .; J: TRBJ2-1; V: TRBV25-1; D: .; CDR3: CASSTYNEQFF; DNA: TGTGCCAGCAGTACCTACAATGAGCAGTTCTTC
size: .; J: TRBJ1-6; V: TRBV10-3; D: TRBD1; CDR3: CAIRAGQGGSPLHF; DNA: TGTGCCATCAGAGCCGGACAGGGGGGTTCACCCCTCCACTTT
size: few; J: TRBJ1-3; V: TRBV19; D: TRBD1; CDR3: CASEGQGAGGSGNTIYF; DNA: TGTGCCAGTGAAGGACAGGGGGCCGGTGGCTCCGGAAACACCATATATTTT
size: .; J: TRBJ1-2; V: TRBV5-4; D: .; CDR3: CASRFLGGTNYGYTF; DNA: TGTGCCAGCAGATTCTTAGGGGGAACTAACTATGGCTACACCTTC
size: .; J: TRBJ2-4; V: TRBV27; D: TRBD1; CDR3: CASSRGQGAESRAKNIQYF; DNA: TGTGCCAGCAGTAGGGGACAGGGGGCCGAAAGTAGGGCCAAAAACATTCAGTACTTC
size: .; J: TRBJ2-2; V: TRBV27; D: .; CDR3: CASSSGQVRTGELFF; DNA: TGTGCCAGCAGTTCCGGCCAGGTACGCACCGGGGAGCTGTTTTTT
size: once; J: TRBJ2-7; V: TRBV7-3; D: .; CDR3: CASSLRQENEQYF; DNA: TGTGCCAGCAGCTTACGGCAGGAAAACGAGCAGTACTTC
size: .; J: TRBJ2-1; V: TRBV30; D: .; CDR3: CAWRTAGHYNEQFF; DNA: TGTGCCTGGAGGACAGCGGGCCACTACAATGAGCAGTTCTTC
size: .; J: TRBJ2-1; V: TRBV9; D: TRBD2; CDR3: CASSERLAGYNEQFF; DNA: TGTGCCAGCAGCGAACGACTAGCGGGGTACAATGAGCAGTTCTTC
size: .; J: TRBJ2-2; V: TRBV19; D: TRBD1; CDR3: CASSPGTANTGELFF; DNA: TGTGCCAGTAGTCCCGGGACAGCGAACACCGGGGAGCTGTTTTTT
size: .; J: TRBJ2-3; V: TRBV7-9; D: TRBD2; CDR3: CASSSTSGRGDTQYF; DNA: TGTGCCAGCAGCTCCACTAGCGGGAGAGGAGATACGCAGTATTTT
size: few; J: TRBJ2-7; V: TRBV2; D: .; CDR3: CASSEGPTISYEQYF; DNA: TGTGCCAGCAGTGAAGGGCCCACTATCTCCTACGAGCAGTACTTC
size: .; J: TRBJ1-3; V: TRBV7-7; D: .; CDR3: CASSLNGADSGNTIYF; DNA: TGTGCCAGCAGCTTAAATGGGGCGGACTCTGGAAACACCATATATTTT
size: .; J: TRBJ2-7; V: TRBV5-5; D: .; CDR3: CASSPSAYEQYF; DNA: TGTGCCAGCAGTCCTTCGGCCTACGAGCAGTACTTC
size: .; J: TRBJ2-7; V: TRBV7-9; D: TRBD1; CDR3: CASSLAQGVVSYEQYF; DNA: TGTGCCAGCAGCTTAGCGCAGGGGGTAGTTTCCTACGAGCAGTACTTC
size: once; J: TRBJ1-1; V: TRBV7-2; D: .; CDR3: CASSLQVNTEAFF; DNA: TGTGCCAGCAGCCTACAGGTGAACACTGAAGCTTTCTTT
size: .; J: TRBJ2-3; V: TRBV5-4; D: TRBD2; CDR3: CASSLIAGAAGTDTQYF; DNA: TGTGCCAGCAGCTTGATAGCGGGAGCGGCGGGCACAGATACGCAGTATTTT
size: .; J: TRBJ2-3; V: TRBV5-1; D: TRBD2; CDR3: CASSPAAGPVDTQYF; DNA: TGCGCCAGCAGCCCCGCAGCGGGACCGGTGGATACGCAGTATTTT
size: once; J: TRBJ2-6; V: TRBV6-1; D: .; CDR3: CASRVVSGANVLTF; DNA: TGTGCCAGCAGAGTGGTCTCTGGGGCCAACGTCCTGACTTTC
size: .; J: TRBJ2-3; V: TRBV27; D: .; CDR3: CASAPDRMADTQYF; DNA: TGTGCCAGCGCACCCGACCGAATGGCAGATACGCAGTATTTT
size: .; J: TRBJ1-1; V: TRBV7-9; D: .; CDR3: CASSLGEEAFF; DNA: TGTGCCAGCAGCTTAGGAGAAGAAGCTTTCTTT
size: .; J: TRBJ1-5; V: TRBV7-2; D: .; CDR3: CASSPTLSWDEDQPQHF; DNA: TGTGCCAGCAGCCCCACGTTGAGTTGGGACGAGGATCAGCCCCAGCATTTT
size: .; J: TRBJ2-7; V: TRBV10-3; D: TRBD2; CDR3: CAISSGRAVYEQYF; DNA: TGTGCCATCAGCAGCGGGAGGGCCGTCTACGAGCAGTACTTC
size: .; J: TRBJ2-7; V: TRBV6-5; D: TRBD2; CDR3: CASSRLAGADEQYF; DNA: TGTGCCAGCAGCCGATTAGCGGGAGCGGACGAGCAGTACTTC
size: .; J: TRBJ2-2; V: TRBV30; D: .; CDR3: CAWSFDSGELFF; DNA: TGTGCCTGGAGTTTCGATTCCGGGGAGCTGTTTTTT
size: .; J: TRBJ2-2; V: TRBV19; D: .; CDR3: CASCHEGGVNTGELFF; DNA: TGTGCCAGTTGCCACGAGGGGGGAGTGAACACCGGGGAGCTGTTTTTT
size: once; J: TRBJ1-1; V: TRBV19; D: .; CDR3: CASSVGTVNTEAFF; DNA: TGTGCCAGTAGTGTCGGGACGGTGAACACTGAAGCTTTCTTT
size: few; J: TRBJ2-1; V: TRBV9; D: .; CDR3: CASSVGPNDPTLNEQFF; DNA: TGTGCCAGCAGCGTAGGCCCAAACGACCCGACCCTCAATGAGCAGTTCTTC
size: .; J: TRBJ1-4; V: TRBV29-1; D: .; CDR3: CSVEGGANEKLFF; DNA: TGCAGCGTAGAAGGAGGGGCTAATGAAAAACTGTTTTTT
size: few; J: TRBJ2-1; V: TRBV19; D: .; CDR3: CASSITSSYNEQFF; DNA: TGTGCCAGTAGTATTACTAGCTCTTACAATGAGCAGTTCTTC